These T cell receptor beta chains were read from a single sample in a study of blood T cells in healthy people across ages. In TCRdb, the 5' RACE reads were re-called with MiXCR into one record per CDR3 protein. Of about 1.5 million distinct CDR3 sequences in the sample, 35% to 45% were seen once. Sequencing input: blood. The source of these receptors is a woman aged 18-29 years in good health. CDR3s include the opening cysteine and the closing phenylalanine or tryptophan. D genes are given only for firm matches. A clone size is listed for some rows: how often the clone was seen (once, few, many), or a class if it is expanded.

>TRBJ1-1|TRBV12-3/TRBV12-4|many|NA
CASSLGRSTEAFF
TGTGCCAGCAGTTTGGGCAGAAGTACTGAAGCTTTCTTT
>TRBJ2-3|TRBV7-9|NA|NA
CASSLAQFTDTQYF
TGTGCCAGCAGCTTAGCGCAATTCACAGATACGCAGTATTTT
>TRBJ1-4|TRBV5-4|NA|NA
CASSYGQEKLFF
TGTGCCAGCAGCTACGGACAGGAAAAACTGTTTTTT
>TRBJ1-2|TRBV20-1|NA|TRBD1
CSAKRDREFYGYTF
TGCAGTGCAAAGAGGGACAGGGAATTCTATGGCTACACCTTC
>TRBJ2-3|TRBV7-2|few|NA
CASSLRSRDTQYF
TGTGCCAGCAGCTTGAGGTCACGAGATACGCAGTATTTT
>TRBJ2-7|TRBV9|NA|NA
CASSVGTEAYEQYF
TGTGCCAGCAGCGTAGGGACGGAGGCCTACGAGCAGTACTTC
>TRBJ1-2|TRBV20-1|NA|NA
CSATTNQDQGYTF
TGCAGTGCTACCACGAACCAGGATCAAGGCTACACCTTC
>TRBJ2-5|TRBV27|NA|TRBD2
CASRSNWKRNSGGEQYF
TGTGCCAGCAGATCAAATTGGAAGCGGAACAGCGGGGGGGAGCAGTACTTC
>TRBJ1-2|TRBV2|few|TRBD1
CASTWTGSLDYGYTF
TGTGCCAGCACTTGGACAGGATCCCTTGACTATGGCTACACCTTC
>TRBJ2-3|TRBV4-3|NA|TRBD1
CASSQGTGVRTDTQYF
TGCGCCAGCAGCCAAGGGACAGGGGTTCGAACAGATACGCAGTATTTT
>TRBJ2-1|TRBV10-1|few|NA
CASSEGPSDEQFF
TGCGCCAGCAGTGAGGGGCCATCGGATGAGCAGTTCTTC
>TRBJ1-2|TRBV6-6|NA|NA
CAILIGYGYTF
TGTGCCATCCTCATTGGCTATGGCTACACCTTC
>TRBJ2-2|TRBV6-5|NA|TRBD2
CASTPAGARNGELFF
TGTGCCAGCACCCCAGCGGGAGCCCGTAACGGGGAGCTGTTTTTT
>TRBJ1-2|TRBV28|NA|TRBD1
CACSQGALGYTF
TGTGCCTGCAGTCAGGGGGCGCTTGGCTACACCTTC
>TRBJ2-1|TRBV6-1|NA|NA
CASSERDSLYNEQFF
TGTGCCAGTAGTGAACGGGACTCTTTGTACAATGAGCAGTTCTTC
>TRBJ1-5|TRBV28|NA|TRBD1
CASSFPGGDNQPQHF
TGTGCCAGCAGTTTCCCAGGGGGCGACAATCAGCCCCAGCATTTT
>TRBJ2-1|TRBV30|NA|TRBD1
CACPRGPEQFF
TGTGCCTGCCCGAGGGGGCCAGAGCAGTTCTTC
>TRBJ1-2|TRBV6-6|NA|NA
CASKKQDGPYGYTF
TGTGCCAGCAAAAAACAGGACGGCCCCTATGGCTACACCTTC
>TRBJ1-1|TRBV7-3|NA|NA
CASSPRSARQTEAFF
TGTGCCAGCAGCCCCCGCTCGGCCCGGCAAACTGAAGCTTTCTTT
>TRBJ2-1|TRBV12-3/TRBV12-4|once|TRBD1
CATMRGPVGYNEQFF
TGTGCCACCATGAGGGGGCCCGTCGGCTACAATGAGCAGTTCTTC
>TRBJ2-2|TRBV29-1|NA|NA
CSVENAPGLTGELFF
TGCAGCGTTGAAAACGCCCCGGGGCTCACCGGGGAGCTGTTTTTT
>TRBJ1-1|TRBV12-5|NA|NA
CASGSSGTNTEAFF
TGTGCTAGTGGGTCCTCCGGGACAAACACTGAAGCTTTCTTT
>TRBJ1-1|TRBV3-1|NA|NA
CASRQTRMNTEAFF
TGTGCCAGCAGACAGACAAGGATGAACACTGAAGCTTTCTTT
>TRBJ2-2|TRBV20-1|NA|NA
CSASSGQHTGELFF
TGCAGTGCTAGTTCGGGACAACACACCGGGGAGCTGTTTTTT
>TRBJ2-3|TRBV4-3|few|NA
CASSQDGVASDTQYF
TGCGCCAGCAGCCAAGACGGCGTAGCATCTGATACGCAGTATTTT
>TRBJ2-1|TRBV6-5|NA|NA
CASSYAFQQSGNEQFF
TGTGCCAGCAGTTACGCGTTCCAGCAGTCGGGCAATGAGCAGTTCTTC
>TRBJ2-1|TRBV25-1|few|NA
CASSDSAGSNEQFF
TGTGCCAGCAGTGACAGTGCGGGATCCAATGAGCAGTTCTTC
>TRBJ2-5|TRBV29-1|NA|TRBD2
CSVEVAGPANEQYF
TGCAGCGTTGAGGTAGCGGGGCCGGCCAATGAGCAGTACTTC
>TRBJ2-1|TRBV10-3|few|TRBD1
CAITDRGHSYNEQFF
TGTGCCATCACTGACAGGGGACACTCCTACAATGAGCAGTTCTTC
>TRBJ1-4|TRBV10-3|NA|NA
CAIPVWNEKLFF
TGTGCCATACCGGTGTGGAATGAAAAACTGTTTTTT
>TRBJ2-7|TRBV5-1|NA|NA
CASSLNRPETGEQYF
TGCGCCAGCAGCTTGAATCGTCCGGAGACGGGCGAGCAGTACTTC
>TRBJ2-3|TRBV4-1|many|NA
CASSQDGGANTDTQYF
TGCGCCAGCAGCCAAGATGGGGGGGCAAACACAGATACGCAGTATTTT
>TRBJ2-1|TRBV9|few|TRBD2
CASSVGPPSGRIYNEQFF
TGTGCCAGCAGCGTAGGCCCCCCTAGCGGGAGAATTTACAATGAGCAGTTCTTC
>TRBJ1-6|TRBV28|once|NA
CASSLSRTGWSPPHF
TGTGCCAGCAGTTTATCCAGAACAGGGTGGTCACCCCCCCACTTT
>TRBJ2-7|TRBV4-1|many|NA
CASSQGWGYEQYF
TGCGCCAGCAGCCAAGGGTGGGGCTACGAGCAGTACTTC
>TRBJ2-7|TRBV12-3/TRBV12-4|NA|TRBD2
CASSHDPFFLLAGSYEQYF
TGTGCCAGCAGTCACGACCCGTTCTTTCTACTAGCGGGAAGCTACGAGCAGTACTTC
>TRBJ2-3|TRBV20-1|few|NA
CSARVAGPLDTQYF
TGCAGTGCTAGGGTTGCGGGCCCCCTTGATACGCAGTATTTT
>TRBJ1-2|TRBV6-1|NA|NA
CASIGTVNYGYTF
TGTGCCAGCATCGGGACGGTTAACTATGGCTACACCTTC
>TRBJ2-3|TRBV20-1|NA|TRBD2
CSASDAGAIPDTQYF
TGCAGTGCTAGCGACGCGGGAGCCATCCCAGATACGCAGTATTTT
>TRBJ2-1|TRBV6-5|NA|TRBD1
CATISGTGGNEQFF
TGTGCCACGATTTCCGGGACAGGGGGTAATGAGCAGTTCTTC
>TRBJ1-6|TRBV7-2|NA|TRBD1
CASSLADIGQGGSPLHF
TGTGCCAGCAGCTTAGCAGACATCGGACAGGGAGGATCACCCCTCCACTTT
>TRBJ1-4|TRBV6-1|NA|TRBD1
CASSPTGQGGEKLFF
TGTGCCAGCAGTCCAACCGGACAGGGAGGTGAAAAACTGTTTTTT
>TRBJ1-1|TRBV25-1|once|TRBD1
CASSESDRYRTEAFF
TGTGCCAGCAGTGAGTCGGACAGGTATCGCACTGAAGCTTTCTTT
>TRBJ2-1|TRBV4-3|many|NA
CASSQGTYNEQFF
TGTGCCAGCAGCCAAGGGACCTACAATGAGCAGTTCTTC
>TRBJ2-5|TRBV24-1|NA|NA
CATSAPVSHEQYF
TGTGCCACCAGTGCCCCCGTGAGCCATGAGCAGTACTTC